Below, 24 T cell receptor beta chains from the same sample are listed, as sequenced in a study of blood T cell repertoires in COVID-19. Using immunoSEQ multiplex PCR, the repertoire was profiled, and TCRdb retains in-frame clones only, with some absent. The sample contains around 300,000 clones, around four fifths of which appear only once. Specimen: peripheral blood. The receptors were sampled from a woman aged 45-59 years with active or convalescent COVID-19.

This clone was seen only once. J is TRBJ1-2 and V is TRBV4-1; TRBD1 aligns across 10 bases. CDR1 is MGHRA, CDR2 YSYEKL, per germline. This CDR3 is 17 amino acids long. After removal of 0 bases from V and 4 bases from J, the junction contained 8 bases not matched to a gene. CDR3 residues: CASSQDISWTGGYGYTF. The CDR3 DNA sequence: TGCGCCAGCAGCCAAGACATCTCTTGGACAGGGGGCTATGGCTACACCTTC.

The chain recombines TRBV18 with TRBJ1-3; D unclear. The CDR3 has 15 residues. Germline V gene sequence: CDR1 KGHSH, CDR2 LQKENI. Trimming cost V 4 bases and J 0 bases, with 10 bases left between them. DNA of the CDR3: TGTGCCAGCTCACAAGGAGCCCACTCTGGAAACACCATATATTTT. This sequence encodes CASSQGAHSGNTIYF. Looking up the rest from reference TRBV18 and TRBJ1-3 gives the full variable domain: NAGVMQNPRHLVRRRGQEARLRCSPMKGHSHVYWYRQLPEEGLKFMVYLQKENIIDESGMPKERFSAEFPKEGPSILRIQQVVRGDSAAYFCASSQGAHSGNTIYFGEGSWLTVV.

The chain uses TRBV9 and TRBJ1-3; 7 bases agree with TRBD1. Germline V gives CDR1 SGDLS, CDR2 YYNGEE. This CDR3 has 19 residues. Losses at the gene ends were 3 bases for V and 2 bases for J; bases not matched to a gene: 17. The chain's CDR3 is CASSENDPDDRVTGNTIYF. DNA of the CDR3: TGTGCCAGCAGCGAGAACGACCCCGACGACAGGGTAACTGGAAACACCATATATTTT.

The rearrangement joins TRBV30 to TRBJ2-5; possible D gene TRBD1, 5 bases. Germline CDR1 and CDR2: GTSNPN and SVGIG (reference sequence). V shed 1 base and J shed 5 bases, with 14 bases lying between them. The CDR3 extends over 14 amino acids. The CDR3 sequence is CAWSAGNEAETQYF. CDR3 sequence (DNA): TGTGCCTGGAGTGCAGGGAACGAGGCGGAGACCCAGTACTTC.

The chain has TRBV3-1 (or the pseudogene TRBV3-2) and TRBJ1-6; D remains unclear. This CDR3 spans 18 amino acids. CDR1 and CDR2 (germline): LGHDT, YNNKEL (reference sequence). Trimming took off 0 bases at V and 0 bases at J, with 12 bases between the two ends. The CDR3 coding sequence is TGTGCCAGCAGCCAAGATCGGCGGCAGAGCTCCTATAATTCACCCCTCCACTTT. It codes for CASSQDRRQSSYNSPLHF.

The sample holds one count of this clone. This sequence joins TRBV6-5 and TRBJ1-3; D gene uncertain. Germline values: CDR1 MNHEY, CDR2 SVGAGI. Trimming shortened V by 7 bases and J by 0 bases, and 13 bases separated the two germline ends. The CDR3 covers 15 residues. In DNA, the CDR3 is TGTGCCAGCACCCCCCAGACAAGCTCTGGAAACACCATATATTTT. This gives the protein CASTPQTSSGNTIYF.

The chain links TRBV19 to TRBJ1-2, with D unresolved. V gave up 5 bases and J gave up 0 bases, with 13 bases separating them. CDR1 and CDR2 from the germline V gene are LNHDA and SQIVND (reference sequence). The CDR3 extends over 15 amino acids. This CDR3 is CASSPLRLTNYGYTF. Here the CDR3 DNA reads TGTGCCAGTAGTCCCCTTCGACTTACTAACTATGGCTACACCTTC.

The CDR3 here is CAISERGTYEQYF. As DNA, the CDR3 is TGTGCCATCAGTGAACGCGGCACCTACGAGCAGTACTTC. The rearrangement uses TRBV10-3 and TRBJ2-7, with D uncertain. V lost 3 bases to trimming and J lost 2 bases, with 8 bases between them. Germline CDR1 ENHRY, CDR2 SYGVKD. This CDR3 region has 13 residues.

The V and J genes are TRBV5-1 and TRBJ1-5; 8 nucleotides line up with TRBD1. The junction had 6 bases not matched to a gene; V was cut back by 0 bases and J by 4 bases. Germline V CDR1 and CDR2: SGHRS, YFSETQ. The CDR3 has 16 amino acids. The CDR3 protein is CASSLAGTGGNQPQHF. The CDR3 DNA reads as TGCGCCAGCAGCTTGGCCGGGACAGGTGGGAATCAGCCCCAGCATTTT.

The chain employs TRBV9 and TRBJ1-6; 11 positions match TRBD1. J lost 7 bases, V lost 3 bases, and 3 bases had no gene match. CDR3 length: 15 residues. Germline CDR1 SGDLS, CDR2 YYNGEE. The CDR3 nucleotides read TGTGCCAGCAGCGGGACAGGGGGCGCGAATTCACCCCTCCACTTT. Translating it yields CASSGTGGANSPLHF.

The chain couples TRBV3-1 (or the pseudogene TRBV3-2) to TRBJ1-3; no reliable D call. Trimming shortened V by 3 bases and J by 5 bases, and 14 bases separated the two germline ends. This CDR3 has 15 residues. CDR1 is LGHDT, CDR2 YNNKEL, per germline (reference sequence). The chain's CDR3 is CASSQTVIARNTIYF. CDR3 DNA sequence: TGTGCCAGCAGCCAGACCGTCATAGCGAGAAACACCATATATTTT.

The gene calls are TRBV6-5 and TRBJ2-3, with D tentatively TRBD2 (5 bases). This CDR3 has 14 residues. Looked up from germline, CDR1 is MNHEY and CDR2 is SVGAGI. The V end lost 1 base, the J end lost 3 bases, and 8 bases lay between the germline ends. Here the CDR3 reads CASSYWTGTDTQYF. DNA for the CDR3: TGTGCCAGCAGTTACTGGACGGGAACAGATACGCAGTATTTT.

The rearrangement uses TRBV28 and TRBJ2-2, with a tentative D call TRBD2 (6 bases). The CDR3 runs 14 residues. V lost 5 bases and J lost 7, with 14 bases in between. Per germline, CDR1 MDHEN and CDR2 SYDVKM. CDR3 sequence: CASSKRETGGELFF. The CDR3 nucleotides are TGTGCCAGCAGTAAACGGGAGACGGGCGGGGAGCTGTTTTTT. The full variable domain, in which reference TRBV28 and TRBJ2-2 provide the parts outside the CDR3, is DVKVTQSSRYLVKRTGEKVFLECVQDMDHENMFWYRQDPGLGLRLIYFSYDVKMKEKGDIPEGYSVSREKKERFSLILESASTNQTSMYLCASSKRETGGELFFGEGSRLTVL.

V is TRBV5-1 and J is TRBJ2-2; 9 nucleotides align to TRBD2. The CDR3 has 17 residues. With V trimmed by 2 bases and J by 3 bases, 8 bases remained unmatched. In germline, CDR1 is SGHRS, CDR2 YFSETQ. The CDR3 region has the DNA TGCGCCAGCAGCTTTCCTTCACTAGCGGGCTACACCGGGGAGCTGTTTTTT. It is translated as CASSFPSLAGYTGELFF. The entire variable domain, with the rest obtained from reference TRBV5-1 and TRBJ2-2, is as follows: KAGVTQTPRYLIKTRGQQVTLSCSPISGHRSVSWYQQTPGQGLQFLFEYFSETQRNKGNFPGRFSGRQFSNSRSEMNVSTLELGDSALYLCASSFPSLAGYTGELFFGEGSRLTVL.

V and J are TRBV7-2 and TRBJ2-6; D ambiguous. Looked up from germline, CDR1 is SGHTA and CDR2 is FQGNSA. Trimming cost V 5 bases and J 2 bases, with 10 bases left between them. This CDR3 comprises 15 residues. The CDR3 sequence: CASSLRNPGANVLTF. The DNA of the CDR3 is TGTGCCAGCAGCCTCAGGAATCCTGGGGCCAACGTCCTGACTTTC.

The chain couples TRBV25-1 to TRBJ2-3; 10 bases are shared with TRBD2. Germline CDR1 is MGHDK and CDR2 is SYGVNS. The V gene end was trimmed by 3 bases and the J gene end by 5 bases; junction bases not matched to a gene: 5. This CDR3 region has 15 residues. The CDR3 loop is CASSERAGGRDTQYF. In DNA, the CDR3 is TGTGCCAGCAGTGAGAGAGCGGGAGGGAGAGATACGCAGTATTTT.

The V gene is TRBV12-3 or TRBV12-4, the J gene TRBJ1-3, with a possible D match to TRBD1 (5 bases). This CDR3 has 13 residues. V dropped 7 bases and J dropped 2 bases, with 9 bases sitting between them. The CDR3 bases are TGTGCCAGCAAAATACAGGCTGGAAACACCATATATTTT. Its protein is CASKIQAGNTIYF.

This clone showed up just once. The chain links TRBV2 to TRBJ2-7, with 7 bases fitting TRBD1. With 8 bases clipped from V and 5 bases from J, the junction kept 3 bases outside the gene matches. The CDR3 contains 11 residues. Per germline, CDR1 SNHLY and CDR2 FYNNEI. The CDR3 is CASQTGDEQYF. The CDR3 DNA reads TGTGCCAGCCAAACAGGGGACGAGCAGTACTTC.

As DNA, the CDR3 is TGTGCCAGCAGCCAAGTCGGCGGGGGGGGGACGCAGTATTTT. Encoded protein: CASSQVGGGGTQYF. V usage is TRBV3-1 (or the pseudogene TRBV3-2) and J usage is TRBJ2-3, with 9 bases identical to TRBD2. Germline CDR1 is LGHDT and CDR2 is YNNKEL (reference sequence). The V gene end was trimmed by 1 base and the J gene end by 9 bases; junction bases not matched to a gene: 5. The CDR3 extends over 14 amino acids.

The J gene is TRBJ2-7, the V gene TRBV4-1, with 9 nucleotides matching TRBD1. The germline V gene encodes CDR1 MGHRA and CDR2 YSYEKL. V was pared by 3 bases and J by 2 bases, with 11 bases of the junction left unmatched. The CDR3 sequence is 17 residues long. CDR3 sequence (DNA): TGCGCCAGCAGCCATCGTATGGGACAGGGAGGGGCCTACGAGCAGTACTTC. Protein sequence: CASSHRMGQGGAYEQYF.

This chain uses TRBV5-1 with TRBJ2-5; 7 bases agree with TRBD1. This CDR3 region has 16 residues. Trimming at V came to 0 bases and at J to 0 bases, leaving 5 bases not matched to a gene. Germline CDR1 is SGHRS and CDR2 is YFSETQ. The CDR3 DNA is TGCGCCAGCAGCTTGGAAGGGACAGCGTACCAAGAGACCCAGTACTTC. The encoded protein is CASSLEGTAYQETQYF.

The gene calls are TRBV3-1 (or the pseudogene TRBV3-2) and TRBJ2-2; 12 positions match TRBD2. Germline values: CDR1 LGHDT, CDR2 YNNKEL (reference sequence). The CDR3 spans 20 residues. Germline trimming cut 1 base from V and 4 bases from J; bases unmatched to any gene: 13. CDR3 residues: CASSQVPSGREYYSTGELFF. The CDR3 region has the DNA TGTGCCAGCAGCCAAGTCCCTAGCGGGAGGGAGTATTATAGCACCGGGGAGCTGTTTTTT.

The chain joins TRBV4-1 to TRBJ1-2; weak D call: TRBD1 (5 bases). This CDR3 region has 14 residues. The V and J ends lost 1 base and 7 bases respectively, with 13 bases between them. CDR1 MGHRA and CDR2 YSYEKL come from the germline V gene. CDR3 in amino acids: CASSQGGGKSGYTF. CDR3 DNA: TGCGCCAGCAGCCAAGGTGGGGGGAAGAGTGGCTACACCTTC.

The rearrangement joins TRBV9 to TRBJ1-1, with D possibly matching TRBD1 (5 bases). CDR3 length: 13 residues. Looked up from germline, CDR1 is SGDLS and CDR2 is YYNGEE. The V end lost 1 base, the J end lost 5 bases, and 9 bases lay between the germline ends. CDR3 sequence: CASSVRGQTEAFF. In nucleotides, the CDR3 is TGTGCCAGCAGCGTAAGGGGTCAGACTGAAGCTTTCTTT.